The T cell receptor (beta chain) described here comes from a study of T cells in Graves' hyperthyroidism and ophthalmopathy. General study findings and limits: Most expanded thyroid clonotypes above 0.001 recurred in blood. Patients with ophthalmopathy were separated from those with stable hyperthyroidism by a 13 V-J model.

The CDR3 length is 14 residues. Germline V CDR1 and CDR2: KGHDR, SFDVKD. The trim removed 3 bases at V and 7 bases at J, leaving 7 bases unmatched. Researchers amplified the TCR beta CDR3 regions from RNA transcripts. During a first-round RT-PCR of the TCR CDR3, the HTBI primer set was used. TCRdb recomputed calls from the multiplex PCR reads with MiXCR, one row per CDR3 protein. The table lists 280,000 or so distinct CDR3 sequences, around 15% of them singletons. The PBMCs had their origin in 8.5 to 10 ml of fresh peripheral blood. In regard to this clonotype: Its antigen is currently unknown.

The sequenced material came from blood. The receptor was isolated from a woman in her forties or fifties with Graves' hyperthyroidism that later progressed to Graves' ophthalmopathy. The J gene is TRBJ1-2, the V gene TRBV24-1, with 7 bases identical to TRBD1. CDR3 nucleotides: TGTGCCACCAGTGATATTGACAGGGATAGTGGCTACACCTTC. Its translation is CATSDIDRDSGYTF.